This T cell receptor beta chain was identified in a study of cytomegalovirus exposure and HLA in healthy donors. Study-wide results and limits: According to a later analysis, donors in an Asian-associated ancestry cluster reportedly had fewer N-insertions than the approximately 720-donor mean.

Germline loops: CDR1 SGHRS, CDR2 YFSETQ. This CDR3 comprises 15 residues. Comments on this clone: Its antigen is unknown.

PCR used 60 Vbeta primers and 13 Jbeta primers. TCRdb's copy holds only in-frame clones and misses some; the assay was immunoSEQ multiplex PCR. The sample contains a few hundred thousand clones, 85% to 95% of which appear only once. The V gene is TRBV5-1, the J gene TRBJ2-3; 7 bases fit TRBD1. The J call may not be correct, given that the DNA end is closer to TRBJ1-5. The source of this sequence is a girl aged 2 to 9 in good health and CMV-seronegative. Sequencing was carried out using PBMCs. The CDR3 loop is CASSPSLRGTDTQHF. Written as DNA, the CDR3 is TGCGCCAGCAGCCCGTCGCTCCGGGGGACAGATACGCAGCATTTT.